The 21 T cell receptor beta chains below come from one sample, sequenced in a study of T cell repertoires in cytomegalovirus infection (dated by TCRdb to the late 2010s). The sample's treatment or condition label, decoded: in vitro stimulation with specific CMV peptide epitopes to enrich CMV-specific T cells. These TCRs' antigens remain unknown. The sequencer was an Illumina HiSeq 1500. TCRdb handled the public reads itself, with Q25 trimming in fastp and clone calling in MiXCR, and kept productive beta chains. Rows are combined by CDR3 protein, so each entry shows the most common genes and DNA. A total of roughly 920,000 distinct CDR3 sequences appear in this sample, around 32% of them only once. The top ten constitute 13% of the sample. The material was cultured CD8+ T cells from PBMCs, obtained from culture after CMV antigen stimulation. Receptors originate from a human donor in good health (CMV status not recorded). Some clones in this sample may be carry-over from other donors' samples.

This clonotype was picked up a small number of times. The V gene is TRBV4-1, the J gene TRBJ2-5, with D perhaps assigned TRBD1 or TRBD2 (6 bases each). Germline-derived CDR1 and CDR2 are MGHRA and YSYEKL. Trimming removed 4 bases from V and 3 bases from J, with 18 bases in between. The CDR3 totals 16 residues. The CDR3 protein is CASSLRIRGLEETQYF. CDR3 in DNA: TGCGCCAGCAGCCTCCGAATCCGGGGGCTAGAAGAGACCCAGTACTTC.

This clonotype was seen only a few times. This chain uses TRBV12-3 or TRBV12-4 with TRBJ1-6; TRBD1 matches 9 bases. The junction had 5 bases not matched to a gene; V was cut back by 5 bases and J by 6 bases. The CDR3 has 15 residues. CDR3: CASSGRTGVNSPLHF. The DNA for the CDR3 is TGTGCCAGCAGTGGGCGGACAGGGGTTAATTCACCCCTCCACTTT.

This clonotype was recorded a few times. The CDR3 nucleotides are TGTGCCAGCAGTGTTAAAGGCCCTAGCGGGGGAACAGATACGCAGTATTTT. Translating gives CASSVKGPSGGTDTQYF. The V and J genes are TRBV2 and TRBJ2-3; the match to TRBD2 covers 10 bases. The germline V gene has CDR1 SNHLY and CDR2 FYNNEI. The CDR3 contains 17 residues. The J segment lost 3 bases and the V segment lost 4 bases, leaving 10 bases of the junction unmatched.

The rearrangement uses TRBV6-2 or TRBV6-3 and TRBJ1-1; D is ambiguous. The V gene lost 3 bases and the J gene lost 5 bases, with 16 bases spanning the gap. The CDR3 extends over 15 amino acids. From germline, CDR1 is MNHEY and CDR2 SVGEGT. CDR3 sequence (DNA): TGTGCCAGCAGTTATGATGCGTTAGGTTGGACTGAAGCTTTCTTT. Protein: CASSYDALGWTEAFF.

The gene calls are TRBV12-3 or TRBV12-4 and TRBJ2-2; weak D call: TRBD1 (5 bases). V was shortened by 5 bases and J by 3 bases, with 16 bases between the two germline ends. The CDR3 sequence is 16 residues long. CDR3 protein: CASSPRTPRDTGELFF. The CDR3 nucleotides are TGTGCCAGCAGTCCGCGGACGCCCAGGGACACCGGGGAGCTGTTTTTT.

Only a few counts were recorded for this clonotype. The chain combines TRBV5-4 with TRBJ1-1; tentatively, D is TRBD1 (6 bases). V lost 3 bases to trimming and J lost 7 bases, with 19 bases between them. The germline V gene encodes CDR1 SGHNT and CDR2 YYREEE (reference sequence). The CDR3 sequence is 15 residues long. CDR3 sequence reads: CASSYDRSANFEAFF. CDR3 nucleotides: TGTGCCAGCAGCTACGACAGGTCCGCCAACTTTGAAGCTTTCTTT.

This clonotype was detected only a few times. The V and J genes are TRBV24-1 and TRBJ2-2; the D is unclear. CDR3 size: 15 residues. Deletions cut 9 bases from V and 0 bases from J, with 13 bases between. Germline assignment: CDR1 KGHDR and CDR2 SFDVKD. The CDR3 nucleotides are TGTGCCACCTCCCTGGGCGCCCCGAACACCGGGGAGCTGTTTTTT. As protein: CATSLGAPNTGELFF.

This clonotype has at least ten counts. The genes are TRBV7-8 and TRBJ2-7, with unresolved D. The V end was cut by 1 base, the J end by 5 bases, with 9 bases between. This CDR3 has 13 amino acids. CDR1 SGHVS and CDR2 FQNEAQ come from the germline V gene. The CDR3 DNA sequence: TGTGCCAGCAGCTTAGATAAGGTCCACGAGCAGTACGTC. It yields the protein CASSLDKVHEQYV.

This sequence joins TRBV6-5 and TRBJ1-1; no firm D call. CDR1 is MNHEY, CDR2 SVGAGI, per germline. V was shortened by 0 bases and J by 5 bases, with 10 bases between the two germline ends. This CDR3 comprises 14 residues. The CDR3 reads CASSYSNGRTEAFF. The CDR3 DNA reads as TGTGCCAGCAGTTACTCGAACGGGCGGACTGAAGCTTTCTTT.

V gene TRBV27 combines with J gene TRBJ2-5; 10 nucleotides line up with TRBD2. The germline V gene encodes CDR1 MNHEY and CDR2 SMNVEV (reference sequence). Losses at the gene ends were 5 bases for V and 0 bases for J; bases not matched to a gene: 3. CDR3 size: 15 residues. CDR3 loop: CASSLAGVYQETQYF. For the CDR3, the DNA is TGTGCCAGCAGTCTAGCGGGGGTTTACCAAGAGACCCAGTACTTC.

Regarding this clonotype: A much larger clone lies a single base off, so this may be a read error. The gene calls are TRBV9 and TRBJ2-5; 8 nucleotides match TRBD2. Germline V gives CDR1 SGDLS, CDR2 YYNGEE. The CDR3 covers 17 residues. Trimming took 3 bases from V and 2 from J; bases not matched to a gene: 12. The CDR3 here is CASSEGTGTSAQETQYF. The DNA for the CDR3 is TGTGCCAGCAGCGAAGGGACCGGGACTAGTGCACAAGAGACCCAGTACTTC.

This sequence joins TRBV20-1 and TRBJ1-5; TRBD1 matches at 9 bases. The V segment lost 1 base and the J segment 9 bases; nucleotides outside the gene matches: 13. The CDR3 has 16 amino acids. Germline V lookup: CDR1 DFQATT, CDR2 SNEGSKA (reference sequence). The CDR3: CSARVSAGTGLWPQHF. CDR3 bases: TGCAGTGCTAGAGTGTCGGCCGGGACAGGGCTATGGCCCCAGCATTTT.

Note on this clonotype: With a much larger clone just one base away, this may be a read error. V usage is TRBV7-2 and J usage is TRBJ1-2, with 9 nucleotides matching TRBD1. CDR3 size: 14 residues. V trimming: 7 bases; J trimming: 8 bases; junction bases outside the gene matches: 11. Germline V gives CDR1 SGHTA, CDR2 FQGNSA. In DNA, the CDR3 is TGTGCCAGCAACCCACAGGGGGCTAGGAGCGGCTACACCTTC. As protein: CASNPQGARSGYTF.

This clonotype has a handful of counts. The chain carries TRBV7-2 and TRBJ2-7, with D perhaps TRBD2 (8 bases). The length of the CDR3 is 16 residues. Germline CDR1 SGHTA, CDR2 FQGNSA. Trimming took 0 bases from V and 4 from J, leaving 16 bases between them. CDR3 sequence: CASSLAGLGGWYEQYV. The CDR3 nucleotides read TGTGCCAGCAGCTTAGCGGGACTAGGGGGCTGGTACGAGCAGTACGTC.

The table lists this clonotype with a few counts. This chain uses TRBV20-1 with TRBJ2-3; 9 nucleotides match TRBD2. With 0 bases clipped from V and 6 bases from J, the junction kept 7 bases outside the gene matches. The CDR3 has 15 amino acids. Germline assignment: CDR1 DFQATT and CDR2 SNEGSKA (reference sequence). This chain's CDR3 is CSARDLAGYMDTQYF. DNA for the CDR3: TGCAGTGCTAGAGACCTAGCGGGATACATGGATACGCAGTATTTT.

This clonotype was counted once. This sequence joins TRBV6-1 and TRBJ1-4; D call uncertain. Germline loops: CDR1 MNHNS, CDR2 SASEGT. The CDR3 covers 15 residues. Trimming removed 7 bases from V and 5 bases from J, with 17 bases in between. This chain's CDR3 is CASIMGGPRNEKLFF. For the CDR3, the DNA is TGTGCCAGCATCATGGGTGGACCACGGAATGAAAAACTGTTTTTT.

The V and J genes are TRBV6-5 and TRBJ1-4, with D possibly being TRBD1 (6 bases). Germline CDR1 is MNHEY and CDR2 is SVGAGI. With 2 bases removed from V and 2 bases from J, the gap between germline ends came to 21 bases. The CDR3 loop spans 19 amino acids. CDR3 sequence: CASSYNWGAPVGTNEKLFF. For the CDR3, the DNA is TGTGCCAGCAGTTACAACTGGGGGGCCCCGGTCGGGACTAATGAAAAACTGTTTTTT.

The rearrangement uses TRBV7-9 and TRBJ1-6, with 7 bases fitting TRBD1. The CDR3 is made up of 14 amino acids. The germline V gene has CDR1 SEHNR and CDR2 FQNEAQ (reference sequence). With 6 bases clipped from V and 7 bases from J, the junction kept 6 bases outside the gene matches. The CDR3 DNA sequence: TGTGCCAGCAGGCCGGACAGGCAAAATTCACCCCTCCACTTT. It is translated as CASRPDRQNSPLHF.

The chain is built from TRBV11-3 and TRBJ1-2; D unresolved. This CDR3 has 19 amino acids. V was shortened by 0 bases and J by 6 bases, with 26 bases between the two germline ends. Germline CDR1 reads SGHNT; CDR2 reads YENEEA. DNA for the CDR3: TGTGCCAGCAGCTTAGATTGGTATATCGGAGGTGAGCCCGCCCATGGCTACACCTTC. The encoded protein is CASSLDWYIGGEPAHGYTF. The entire variable domain, with the rest obtained from reference TRBV11-3 and TRBJ1-2, is as follows: EAGVVQSPRYKIIEKKQPVAFWCNPISGHNTLYWYLQNLGQGPELLIRYENEEAVDDSQLPKDRFSAERLKGVDSTLKIQPAELGDSAVYLCASSLDWYIGGEPAHGYTFGSGTRLTVV.

The DNA of the CDR3 is TGTGCCAGCAGCGCCCCCCCGGGCCTAGGAAACACCATATATTTT. Encoded protein: CASSAPPGLGNTIYF. V is TRBV7-4 and J is TRBJ1-3; D gene unclear. Germline V gene lookup returns CDR1 SGHVT and CDR2 SQSDAQ. Between the trimmed V and J ends, which lost 5 bases and 4 bases, there was a span of 15 bases. This CDR3 comprises 15 residues.

CDR3 region: CSVEGLGFNPYEQYF. CDR3 in DNA: TGCAGTGTTGAGGGACTCGGTTTCAATCCCTACGAGCAGTACTTC. This chain uses TRBV20-1 with TRBJ2-7, with D perhaps TRBD2 (6 bases). V was pared by 7 bases and J by 2 bases, with 21 bases between. The CDR3 consists of 15 residues. The germline V gene has CDR1 DFQATT and CDR2 SNEGSKA (reference sequence).